The clone carrying this T cell receptor (beta chain) was counted once. A much larger clone differs by one base, so this may be a read error. TCRbeta libraries were built with three rounds of nested PCR, modified from ARM-PCR. TCRdb ran MiXCR on the multiplex PCR reads and lists one entry per CDR3 protein. The sample yields under 150,000 distinct CDR3 sequences, approximately 66% seen once. This specimen comes from a study of tumor and adjacent non-tumor tissue in lung cancer. The CDR3 covers 12 residues. V lost 4 bases to trimming and J lost 4 bases, with 8 bases between them. The germline gives CDR1 SQVTM, CDR2 ANQGSEA. The template was RNA from unsorted bulk tissue.

The TCR originated in a man aged 60 to 69 with small cell lung cancer. Sequences were obtained from lung tumor tissue. The rearrangement uses TRBV29-1 and TRBJ2-1, with D uncertain. CDR3 sequence reads: CSVGPRYNEQFF. The CDR3 nucleotides read TGCAGCGTTGGACCGAGGTACAATGAGCAGTTCTTC.